Listed below are T cell receptor beta chains from one sample, sequenced in a study of identical twins. One entry per CDR3 protein, called by TCRdb with MiXCR from the 5' RACE reads. The sample lists about 890,000 distinct CDR3 sequences; around an eighth were seen once. These sequences were also reported in another study, on yellow fever vaccine responses in identical twins.

The specimen was PBMCs. The receptors were gathered from a woman between 18 and 29 years old in good health. Each CDR3 is given with its conserved first and last residue. The D gene is left open where the match is weak. Clone size appears in some rows only: once, few, many, or a class for an expanded clone.

>many|TRBJ2-7|TRBD2|TRBV12-3/TRBV12-4
TGTCCCAGGAAACGGGAGGGTAGCTCCTACGAGCAGTACTTC
CPRKREGSSYEQYF
>NA|TRBJ2-2|TRBD1|TRBV15
TGTGCCACCAGCGGGGGACAGGGAACCGGGGAGCTGTTTTTT
CATSGGQGTGELFF
>few|TRBJ1-1|TRBD1|TRBV20-1
TGCAGTGCCCACCGAGTGACAGGGAAGAACACTGAAGCTTTCTTT
CSAHRVTGKNTEAFF
>NA|TRBJ2-1|TRBD2|TRBV5-1
TGCGCCAGCAGCTTGCCTACCGGGACTAGCGAATACAATGAGCAGTTCTTC
CASSLPTGTSEYNEQFF
>few|TRBJ2-2|NA|TRBV5-6
TGTGCCAGCAGCAAATCCGGACTGGTTGGAAACACCGGGGAGCTGTTTTTT
CASSKSGLVGNTGELFF
>NA|TRBJ2-2|TRBD1|TRBV20-1
TGCAGTGCTAGAGTGGGGACAGGGGTCACCGGGGAGCTGTTTTTT
CSARVGTGVTGELFF
>NA|TRBJ2-7|NA|TRBV5-1
TGCGCCAGCAGCTTGACTAGCCGTTACCCCTACGAGCAGTACTTC
CASSLTSRYPYEQYF
>many|TRBJ2-7|NA|TRBV27
TGTGCCAGCAGGGTGATAGGCGGCTCCTACGAGCAGTACTTC
CASRVIGGSYEQYF
>NA|TRBJ2-1|TRBD1|TRBV4-2
TGTGCCAGCAGCGGGGGGACAGGGGAGGTCTACAATGAGCAGTTCTTC
CASSGGTGEVYNEQFF
>few|TRBJ2-1|NA|TRBV3-1
TGTGCCAGCAGCCAAAGCAGGGTATGGTTCAATGAGCAGTTCTTC
CASSQSRVWFNEQFF
>NA|TRBJ1-5|NA|TRBV20-1
TGCAGTGCTAAAAGCGTCCCCAATCAGCCCCAGCATTTT
CSAKSVPNQPQHF
>many|TRBJ2-7|NA|TRBV29-1
TGCAGCGTGACCGAGAGGAGGGGTGTCGAGCAGTACTTC
CSVTERRGVEQYF
>many|TRBJ2-5|TRBD2|TRBV7-9
TGTGCCAGCAGCCGTACTAGCGTGGAGACCCAGTACTTC
CASSRTSVETQYF
>few|TRBJ2-7|NA|TRBV6-1
TGTGCCAGCAGTGAAGGTTATAGGGTGGGCGGCCTCTCCTACGAGCAGTACTTC
CASSEGYRVGGLSYEQYF
>few|TRBJ1-2|NA|TRBV25-1
TGTGCCAGCAGTGATTTCAGGGACTTGTATGGCTACACCTTC
CASSDFRDLYGYTF
>NA|TRBJ2-1|NA|TRBV20-1
TGCAGTGCTAGAGATCAAGGGGAGCAGTTCTTC
CSARDQGEQFF
>few|TRBJ2-2|TRBD2|TRBV15
TGTGCCACCAGCGATCCGGGACTAGCGGGAGTGAACACCGGGGAGCTGTTTTTT
CATSDPGLAGVNTGELFF